The rows below give T cell receptor beta chains drawn from one sample of a study of shared clonotypes between healthy human individuals. Profiling relied on immunoSEQ multiplex PCR, and the TCRdb table lists in-frame clones only, not all of them. In the table there are some 1 million clones, more than 65% of which are singletons. The sequencing sample was made of memory CD4+ T cells sorted from blood. These receptors all stem from a man between 18 and 35 years old in good health. The CDR3 runs from the conserved cysteine through the conserved F or W. D genes are given only for firm matches. Size values are once, few and many counts, or a class for expanded clones, and some rows have none.

NA	TRBV7-2	NA	TRBJ2-3	CASSSEAGFSTDTQYF	TGTGCCAGCAGCTCCGAGGCGGGTTTTAGCACAGATACGCAGTATTTT
NA	TRBV28	NA	TRBJ1-5	CASSSGGGNQPQHF	TGTGCCAGCAGTTCAGGAGGCGGCAATCAGCCCCAGCATTTT
NA	TRBV25-1	NA	TRBJ1-2	CASGDRAFYGYTF	TGTGCCAGTGGGGATAGAGCTTTCTATGGCTACACCTTC
many	TRBV5-1	NA	TRBJ2-7	CASSPRGAGSAHEQYF	TGCGCCAGCAGCCCGAGGGGGGCAGGGAGTGCCCACGAGCAGTACTTC
few	TRBV5-1	NA	TRBJ2-5	CASSLELGTQYF	TGCGCCAGCAGCTTGGAGTTAGGGACCCAGTACTTC
few	TRBV7-2	NA	TRBJ2-7	CASSLEPTYEQYF	TGTGCCAGCAGCTTAGAGCCCACTTACGAGCAGTACTTC
NA	TRBV25-1	NA	TRBJ1-6	CASTRGSNSPLHF	TGTGCCAGCACTCGGGGGTCGAATTCACCCCTCCACTTT
NA	TRBV20-1	NA	TRBJ2-1	CSARVPGLQFF	TGCAGTGCTAGAGTCCCCGGACTGCAGTTCTTC
NA	TRBV10-2	TRBD1	TRBJ1-5	CASRRGHNQPQHF	TGCGCCAGCAGGAGGGGGCACAATCAGCCCCAGCATTTT
NA	TRBV5-4	TRBD1	TRBJ2-2	CASSLTGQINTGELFF	TGTGCCAGCAGCTTGACGGGACAGATTAACACCGGGGAGCTGTTTTTT
NA	TRBV14	TRBD2	TRBJ2-1	CASSPRGVYNEQFF	TGTGCCAGCAGCCCACGGGGGGTCTACAATGAGCAGTTCTTC
few	TRBV6-1	NA	TRBJ1-5	CASSGGFNNQPQHF	TGTGCCAGCAGTGGGGGTTTCAACAATCAGCCCCAGCATTTT
NA	TRBV5-8	NA	TRBJ1-1	CASSLLTESGEAFF	TGTGCCAGCAGCTTATTAACAGAATCAGGTGAAGCTTTCTTT
NA	TRBV10-3	TRBD1	TRBJ1-5	CAIKESGTGNQPQHF	TGTGCCATCAAAGAATCCGGGACAGGGAATCAGCCCCAGCATTTT
once	TRBV19	NA	TRBJ1-5	CASTIRGVFDSNQPQHF	TGTGCCAGTACCATCCGGGGGGTCTTTGATAGCAATCAGCCCCAGCATTTT
few	TRBV5-1	NA	TRBJ1-1	CASSFDRYTEAFF	TGCGCCAGCAGCTTCGACAGGTACACTGAAGCTTTCTTT
NA	TRBV6-4	NA	TRBJ1-6	CASSGGWGNSPLHF	TGTGCCAGCAGTGGCGGCTGGGGAAATTCACCCCTCCACTTT
NA	TRBV19	NA	TRBJ2-7	CASSVDKSTYEQYF	TGTGCCAGTAGTGTTGACAAGTCTACCTACGAGCAGTACTTC
NA	TRBV20-1	TRBD1	TRBJ2-3	CSAHRGDTQYF	TGCAGTGCGCACAGGGGAGATACGCAGTATTTT
NA	TRBV6-1	NA	TRBJ1-1	CASSVISGEAFF	TGTGCCAGCAGTGTAATCAGTGGTGAAGCTTTCTTT
NA	TRBV10-2	NA	TRBJ1-4	CARPRNGLNEKLFF	TGCGCCAGACCAAGGAACGGCTTAAATGAAAAACTGTTTTTT
NA	TRBV19	NA	TRBJ2-3	CASSDGGLTISTDTQYF	TGTGCCAGTAGTGACGGGGGCCTTACAATTAGCACAGATACGCAGTATTTT
NA	TRBV7-9	NA	TRBJ1-6	CASSRSDRLSSPLHF	TGTGCCAGCAGCCGCAGCGATAGGCTGAGTTCACCCCTCCACTTT
NA	TRBV7-9	TRBD1	TRBJ2-4	CASSLYDRDGPKNIQYF	TGTGCCAGCAGCCTATACGACAGGGACGGGCCCAAAAACATTCAGTACTTC
NA	TRBV5-1	NA	TRBJ2-5	CASSLGVTAQETQYF	TGCGCCAGCAGCTTAGGGGTGACAGCCCAAGAGACCCAGTACTTC
NA	TRBV14	TRBD1	TRBJ1-4	CASSPRTGWGEKLFF	TGTGCCAGCAGCCCGCGGACAGGGTGGGGTGAAAAACTGTTTTTT
NA	TRBV18	TRBD2	TRBJ2-1	CASSPGLAGGDEQFF	TGTGCCAGCTCACCAGGACTAGCGGGAGGTGATGAGCAGTTCTTC
NA	TRBV5-1	NA	TRBJ2-5	CASSMGDKTYRETQYF	TGCGCCAGCAGCATGGGGGACAAAACCTACCGGGAGACCCAGTACTTC
NA	TRBV29-1	TRBD2	TRBJ2-3	CSVDGLAGESQTQYF	TGCAGCGTTGACGGACTAGCGGGAGAGTCGCAGACGCAGTATTTT
few	TRBV28	NA	TRBJ1-6	CASRQGAEGSPLHF	TGTGCCAGCAGGCAGGGCGCGGAGGGGTCACCCCTCCACTTT
NA	TRBV18	NA	TRBJ2-3	CASSEQGGDTQYF	TGTGCCAGCTCAGAGCAGGGCGGAGATACGCAGTATTTT
NA	TRBV5-1	NA	TRBJ2-3	CASNQEASTDTQYF	TGCGCCAGCAACCAGGAGGCGAGCACAGATACGCAGTATTTT
NA	TRBV6-5	NA	TRBJ1-2	CASSRAGGEEGYTF	TGTGCCAGCAGCCGAGCGGGGGGTGAAGAAGGCTACACCTTC
many	TRBV4-2	TRBD2	TRBJ2-5	CASSQELAGGLRQETQYF	TGTGCCAGCAGCCAAGAGCTAGCGGGGGGGCTAAGGCAAGAGACCCAGTACTTC
once	TRBV18	NA	TRBJ2-1	CASSPQGGRNEQFF	TGTGCCAGCTCACCACAGGGGGGGAGAAATGAGCAGTTCTTC
NA	TRBV4-1	TRBD1	TRBJ1-2	CASSQGWAYGTGNGYTF	TGCGCCAGCAGCCAAGGATGGGCCTACGGGACAGGGAACGGCTACACCTTC
NA	TRBV9	NA	TRBJ2-1	CASSSRTNLNNEQFF	TGTGCCAGCAGCTCCAGGACTAACTTGAACAATGAGCAGTTCTTC
NA	TRBV18	NA	TRBJ2-7	CASFEGRGYEQYF	TGTGCCAGCTTTGAGGGGCGGGGCTACGAGCAGTACTTC
few	TRBV5-4	NA	TRBJ1-6	CASRLGRDNSPLHF	TGTGCCAGCAGACTCGGACGGGATAATTCACCCCTCCACTTT
NA	TRBV11-1	TRBD1	TRBJ2-2	CASSFLRGLSNTGELFF	TGTGCCAGCAGCTTTTTGAGGGGGCTATCGAACACCGGGGAGCTGTTTTTT
NA	TRBV18	NA	TRBJ1-1	CASSPQESNTEAFF	TGTGCCAGCTCTCCGCAGGAGTCGAACACTGAAGCTTTCTTT